This record looks at one T cell receptor beta chain sequence and its context. The antigen is undetermined. TCRdb used MiXCR to reprocess the 5' RACE reads, holding one entry per CDR3 protein. In the table there are tens of thousands of distinct CDR3 sequences, around 7% of which are singletons. The data are from a study of T cells after yellow fever vaccination. Study-wide background: Preparing low-cell-number fractions relied on SMART-Seq v4 Ultra Low Input.

Study-level findings and limits: Researchers report a weaker secondary response that nonetheless peaked faster, day 5 versus 15.

V shed 0 bases, J shed 7 bases, and the junction held 9 bases outside the gene matches. CDR3 length equals 15 residues. The germline V gene encodes CDR1 DFQATT and CDR2 SNEGSKA (reference sequence). The chain has TRBV20-1 and TRBJ2-1, with 7 positions matching TRBD2. This sequence was found in a man aged 25-45 years who received the YFV17D yellow fever vaccine. The sequences come from CD8+ T cells sorted from PBMCs, collected on the day of the yellow fever booster vaccination. The CDR3 here is CSARDLGEGLNEQFF. Written as DNA, the CDR3 is TGCAGTGCTAGAGATTTAGGGGAGGGCCTGAATGAGCAGTTCTTC.